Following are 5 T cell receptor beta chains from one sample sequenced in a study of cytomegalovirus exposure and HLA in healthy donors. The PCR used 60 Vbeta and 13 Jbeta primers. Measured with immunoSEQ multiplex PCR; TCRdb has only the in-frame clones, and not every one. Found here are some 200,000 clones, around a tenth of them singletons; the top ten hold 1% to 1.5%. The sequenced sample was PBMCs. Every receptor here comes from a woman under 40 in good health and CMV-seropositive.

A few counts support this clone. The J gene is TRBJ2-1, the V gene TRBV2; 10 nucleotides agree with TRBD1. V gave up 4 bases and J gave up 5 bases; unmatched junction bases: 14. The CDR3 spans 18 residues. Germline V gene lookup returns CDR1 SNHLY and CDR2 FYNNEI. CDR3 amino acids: CASSGKTGTGVRDNEQFF. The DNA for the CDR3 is TGTGCCAGCAGTGGAAAAACCGGGACAGGGGTAAGGGACAATGAGCAGTTCTTC. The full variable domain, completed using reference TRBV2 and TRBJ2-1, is EPEVTQTPSHQVTQMGQEVILRCVPISNHLYFYWYRQILGQKVEFLVSFYNNEISEKSEIFDDQFSVERPDGSNFTLKIRSTKLEDSAMYFCASSGKTGTGVRDNEQFFGPGTRLTVL.

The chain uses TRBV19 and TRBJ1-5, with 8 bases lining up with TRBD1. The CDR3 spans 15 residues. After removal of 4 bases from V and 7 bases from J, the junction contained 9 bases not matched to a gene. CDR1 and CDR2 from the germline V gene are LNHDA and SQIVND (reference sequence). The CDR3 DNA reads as TGTGCCAGTAGTACTACAGGGGGAGAAGCACAGCCCCAGCATTTT. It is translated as CASSTTGGEAQPQHF.

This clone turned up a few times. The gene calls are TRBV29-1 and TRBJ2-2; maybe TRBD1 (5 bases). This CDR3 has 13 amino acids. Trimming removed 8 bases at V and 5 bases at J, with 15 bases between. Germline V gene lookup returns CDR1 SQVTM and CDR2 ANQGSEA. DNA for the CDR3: TGCAGCATTCGACAGCTGCTGACCGGGGAGCTGTTTTTT. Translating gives CSIRQLLTGELFF.

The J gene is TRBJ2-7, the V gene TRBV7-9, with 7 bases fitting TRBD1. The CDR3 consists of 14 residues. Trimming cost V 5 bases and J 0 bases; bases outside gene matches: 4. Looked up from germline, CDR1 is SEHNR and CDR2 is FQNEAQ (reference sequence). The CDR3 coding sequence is TGTGCCAGCAGCCCGCAGGGGGACTCCTACGAGCAGTACTTC. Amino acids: CASSPQGDSYEQYF.

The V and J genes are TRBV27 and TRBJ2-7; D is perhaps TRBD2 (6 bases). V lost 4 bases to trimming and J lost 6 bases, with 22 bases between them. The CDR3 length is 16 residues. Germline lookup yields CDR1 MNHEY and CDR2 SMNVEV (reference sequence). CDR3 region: CASSSLLTRSYSEQYF. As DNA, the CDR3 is TGTGCCAGCAGTTCCCTGCTGACTAGGAGCTACTCCGAGCAGTACTTC.